Detailed here is one T cell receptor (beta chain). The CDR3 runs 16 residues. V was cut by 1 base and J by 3 bases, with 16 bases left in between. The data originate from a study of blood T cell repertoires in COVID-19. Background on the study: Samples representing acute and convalescent COVID-19 were sourced from the United States, Italy and Spain. The cDNA or gDNA used as material had been derived from T cells, B-cell-depleted T cells, or PBMCs.

How the authors handled the data: Estimates of nucleated cell counts were drawn from the amplification of reference gene primers. The method was immunoSEQ multiplex PCR; TCRdb's version includes in-frame clones alone and lacks a portion of them. That table supplies the V and J calls and clone size; D and trimming were determined from the DNA. This sample carries around 130,000 clones, 80% to 85% of them seen once, and the ten largest clones take 4% to 5%. The TCR sequence derives from a woman of 80 years or more with acute or convalescent COVID-19. The gene calls are TRBV23-1 and TRBJ2-7; D is perhaps TRBD2 (6 bases). TRBV23-1 counts as an open reading frame of uncertain function. Material for sequencing was peripheral blood. CDR3 sequence (DNA): TGCGCCAGCAGTCAATTGGGCGATCGGGGGAGCTACGAGCAGTACTTC. Translated: CASSQLGDRGSYEQYF.